Shown below are 24 T cell receptor beta chains from a single sample sequenced in a study of T-cell reconstitution after alpha-beta-depleted transplantation in children. Preparation of the TCRbeta library was carried out with unique molecular identifiers. TCRdb itself ran the PCR reads through MiXCR, one entry per CDR3 protein. The sample contains nearly 350,000 distinct CDR3 sequences, roughly 15% of which appear only once. The sequenced sample was PBMCs, mostly from graft donor cells, obtained 360 days after TCRalphabeta/CD19-depleted stem cell transplant. The receptors shown here come from a male patient aged 2-15 years who had a stem cell transplant for acute lymphoblastic leukemia, so the T cells may come from the graft donor.

The rearrangement joins TRBV20-1 to TRBJ2-7; D is possibly TRBD2 (5 bases). The V gene lost 8 bases and the J gene lost 1 base, with 9 bases spanning the gap. The germline CDR1 and CDR2 sequences are DFQATT and SNEGSKA (reference sequence). The CDR3 consists of 11 residues. CDR3 sequence reads: CSLRDSYEQYF. The CDR3 nucleotides are TGCAGTCTCCGGGATTCCTACGAGCAGTACTTC.

Only a few counts were recorded for this clonotype. The CDR3 protein is CSARRTGGGQGQPQHF. DNA of the CDR3: TGCAGTGCTAGACGGACAGGGGGCGGCCAGGGTCAGCCCCAGCATTTT. The V gene is TRBV20-1, the J gene TRBJ1-5, with TRBD1 matching over 11 bases. V was clipped by 2 bases and J by 6 bases; unmatched bases: 9. The CDR3 has 16 residues. From germline, CDR1 is DFQATT and CDR2 SNEGSKA (reference sequence).

CDR3 in amino acids: CASSLWREHAISYNEQFF. The CDR3 DNA reads TGTGCCAGCAGTCTGTGGCGGGAGCACGCTATCTCCTACAATGAGCAGTTCTTC. This chain joins TRBV12-3 or TRBV12-4 and TRBJ2-1, with 7 bases fitting TRBD2. The V and J ends lost 5 bases and 0 bases, in that order; junction bases with no gene match: 13. CDR3 length: 18 residues.

This clonotype was seen a handful of times. The V gene is TRBV12-5, the J gene TRBJ2-1; 12 bases align to TRBD2. Germline V gene sequence: CDR1 LGHNT, CDR2 FRNRAP. The CDR3 is made up of 24 amino acids. Losses at the gene ends were 1 base for V and 6 bases for J; bases not matched to a gene: 28. The CDR3 here is CASGLGRVERLVGATSGGPNEQFF. The CDR3 DNA reads as TGTGCTAGTGGTTTGGGCAGGGTCGAGAGGTTGGTTGGCGCGACTAGCGGGGGTCCCAATGAGCAGTTCTTC.

This clonotype has just a few counts. This sequence joins TRBV5-1 and TRBJ2-7, with 11 bases matching TRBD1. Germline-derived CDR1 and CDR2 are SGHRS and YFSETQ. Trimming cost V 3 bases and J 3 bases; bases outside gene matches: 5. The CDR3 is 15 residues long. The CDR3 DNA is TGCGCCAGCAGCTCTGGGACAGGGGGTAACTACGAGCAGTACTTC. Encoded protein: CASSSGTGGNYEQYF.

This clonotype has a handful of counts. V gene TRBV6-1 combines with J gene TRBJ1-1; possible D gene TRBD1, 5 bases. Germline values: CDR1 MNHNS, CDR2 SASEGT. The CDR3 is 15 residues long. V lost 1 base to trimming and J lost 1 base, with 10 bases between them. For the CDR3, the DNA is TGTGCCAGCAGTGAAGTTCTGGGGGGGAACACTGAAGCTTTCTTT. Its translation is CASSEVLGGNTEAFF.

There are many counts of this clonotype. This rearrangement joins TRBV20-1 to TRBJ2-3; D is possibly TRBD1 (6 bases). Germline V gene data show CDR1 as DFQATT and CDR2 as SNEGSKA (reference sequence). The CDR3 runs 12 residues. V lost 5 bases to trimming and J lost 8 bases, with 14 bases between them. The CDR3 is CSAFRQDATQYF. The CDR3 DNA follows: TGCAGTGCTTTCCGACAGGACGCTACGCAGTATTTT.

CDR3 sequence (DNA): TGTGCCAGCAGCCAGGAGAATGAGCAGTTCTTC. Translation gives CASSQENEQFF. The rearrangement links TRBV4-2 to TRBJ2-1; no clear D gene. Per the germline V gene, CDR1 is LGHNA and CDR2 is YNFKEQ. The CDR3 is 11 amino acids. V dropped 3 bases and J dropped 7 bases, with 4 bases sitting between them.

This clonotype came up a few times. The chain is built from TRBV5-1 and TRBJ1-1, with D possibly matching TRBD1 (5 bases). The V gene's germline CDR1 is SGHRS and CDR2 YFSETQ. This CDR3 contains 14 residues. The ends were cut back, 8 bases at V and 2 bases at J, with 16 bases in the middle. CDR3 sequence reads: CASQEGPGNTEAFF. The CDR3 DNA sequence: TGCGCCAGTCAAGAGGGGCCCGGAAACACTGAAGCTTTCTTT.

This clonotype showed up just a few times. The V and J genes are TRBV6-5 and TRBJ2-7; D is perhaps TRBD1 (6 bases). V gave up 0 bases and J gave up 7 bases, with 13 bases separating them. Germline CDR1 is MNHEY and CDR2 is SVGAGI. This CDR3 has 14 residues. CDR3 sequence: CASSYSTTGMEQYF. In DNA form, the CDR3 reads TGTGCCAGCAGTTACTCGACTACAGGGATGGAGCAGTACTTC.

This clonotype was counted at least ten times. The chain recombines TRBV29-1 with TRBJ1-5; D gene ambiguous. Trimming removed 4 bases from V and 4 bases from J, with 11 bases in between. CDR3 length: 13 amino acids. CDR1 is SQVTM, CDR2 ANQGSEA, per germline. The CDR3 nucleotides read TGCAGCGTTGGGAATAGGGCTAATCAGCCCCAGCATTTT. It specifies CSVGNRANQPQHF.

The genes are TRBV5-1 and TRBJ2-7; unclear D gene. Trimming shortened V by 5 bases and J by 0 bases, and 18 bases separated the two germline ends. The CDR3 is 16 amino acids. Per the germline V gene, CDR1 is SGHRS and CDR2 is YFSETQ. The CDR3 bases are TGCGCCAGCAGTCCGGACGGCCAGTTCCCCTCCTACGAGCAGTACTTC. Its protein is CASSPDGQFPSYEQYF.

This clonotype was recorded a few times. The rearrangement links TRBV28 to TRBJ2-3; the D gene is possibly TRBD1 (5 bases). Trimming took off 5 bases at V and 2 bases at J, with 23 bases between the two ends. CDR3 length equals 18 residues. Per the germline V gene, CDR1 is MDHEN and CDR2 is SYDVKM. CDR3 loop: CASSLGPGISRATDTQYF. The CDR3 DNA sequence: TGTGCCAGCAGTCTGGGCCCTGGGATTAGCAGGGCCACAGATACGCAGTATTTT.

The CDR3 loop reads CASSASRGRVIGLIYNEQFF. CDR3 DNA sequence: TGTGCCAGCAGCGCGTCCAGGGGGCGCGTTATAGGGCTCATCTACAATGAGCAGTTCTTC. J is TRBJ2-1 and V is TRBV11-1; TRBD1 agrees at 8 bases. V was pared by 5 bases and J by 3 bases, with 21 bases of the junction left unmatched. Germline CDR1 and CDR2: SGHAT and FQDESV (reference sequence). CDR3 length equals 20 residues.

This chain links TRBV11-2 with TRBJ2-5; D may be TRBD2 (6 bases). In germline, CDR1 is SGHAT, CDR2 FQNNGV. The ends were cut back, 4 bases at V and 5 bases at J, with 20 bases in the middle. The length of the CDR3 is 16 residues. The CDR3 DNA is TGTGCCAGCAGCTCTACCTACGGGCCTAGCGTTGAGACCCAGTACTTC. It translates to CASSSTYGPSVETQYF.

Comment on this clonotype: A read error may be the cause here, since a much bigger clone is one base away. The CDR3 bases are TGTGCCAGCAGTTACAGGGTGAACACTGAAGCTTTCTTT. Its translation: CASSYRVNTEAFF. This chain links TRBV6-2 or TRBV6-3 with TRBJ1-1, with D unresolved. CDR3 length: 13 residues. The V gene's germline CDR1 is MNHEY and CDR2 SVGEGT. The germline V and J ends were trimmed by 2 bases and 0 bases, with 4 bases remaining between them.

In the case of this clonotype: Possible read error: a much larger clone is one base away. It is likely a read error, because the conserved phenylalanine at the end of the CDR3 is missing. The chain recombines TRBV6-2 or TRBV6-3 with TRBJ2-5, with 7 bases that match TRBD2. Per germline, CDR1 MNHEY and CDR2 SVGEGT. The CDR3 spans 18 residues. V shed 4 bases, J shed 3 bases, and the junction held 17 bases outside the gene matches. CDR3: CASSSFLTSARVEETQYS. The CDR3 DNA is TGTGCCAGCAGTTCCTTTCTCACTAGCGCTCGAGTGGAAGAGACCCAGTACTCC.

The chain recombines TRBV24-1 with TRBJ2-2, with D maybe TRBD2 (5 bases). CDR1 KGHDR and CDR2 SFDVKD come from the germline V gene. This CDR3 has 13 amino acids. The V end was cut by 5 bases, the J end by 4 bases, with 7 bases between. This CDR3 is CATSGGVTGELFF. The CDR3 DNA follows: TGTGCCACCAGTGGGGGAGTCACCGGGGAGCTGTTTTTT.

The V gene is TRBV7-6, the J gene TRBJ2-1, with D possibly TRBD2 on 7 matching bases. This CDR3 region has 16 residues. The V end lost 4 bases, the J end lost 1 base, and 14 bases lay between the germline ends. Germline loops: CDR1 SGHVS, CDR2 FNYEAQ. Written as DNA, the CDR3 is TGTGCCAGCAGCTCCCCTGGGAGGGGGTCCTACAATGAGCAGTTCTTC. Translated: CASSSPGRGSYNEQFF.

The chain employs TRBV28 and TRBJ2-1, with 12 positions matching TRBD2. Germline CDR1 is MDHEN and CDR2 is SYDVKM. The V and J ends lost 5 bases and 3 bases, in that order; junction bases with no gene match: 14. The CDR3 totals 19 residues. The DNA for the CDR3 is TGTGCCAGCAGTGTCAGGGCTAGCGGGAGGGCCGAAAACTACAATGAGCAGTTCTTC. This encodes CASSVRASGRAENYNEQFF. The entire variable domain, with the rest obtained from reference TRBV28 and TRBJ2-1, is as follows: DVKVTQSSRYLVKRTGEKVFLECVQDMDHENMFWYRQDPGLGLRLIYFSYDVKMKEKGDIPEGYSVSREKKERFSLILESASTNQTSMYLCASSVRASGRAENYNEQFFGPGTRLTVL.

At least ten counts were recorded for this clonotype. The V call is TRBV28, the J call TRBJ2-5; 9 nucleotides match TRBD1. Germline CDR1 and CDR2: MDHEN and SYDVKM. The J segment lost 1 base and the V segment lost 4 bases, leaving 4 bases of the junction unmatched. This CDR3 comprises 15 residues. CDR3 DNA sequence: TGTGCCAGCAGTTATGGGACAGGGAGCCAAGAGACCCAGTACTTC. The encoded protein is CASSYGTGSQETQYF.

This clonotype was found many times. The chain carries TRBV12-3 or TRBV12-4 and TRBJ2-1; unclear D gene. This CDR3 is 15 amino acids long. Trimming shortened V by 7 bases and J by 7 bases, and 20 bases separated the two germline ends. The CDR3 reads CASTPGGWVPNEQFF. The CDR3 DNA follows: TGTGCCAGCACCCCCGGCGGATGGGTTCCTAATGAGCAGTTCTTC.

This chain joins TRBV4-1 and TRBJ1-5; a possible D gene is TRBD1 (5 bases). The CDR3 totals 15 residues. V was trimmed by 7 bases and J by 1 base, leaving 14 bases between them. Looked up from germline, CDR1 is MGHRA and CDR2 is YSYEKL. This CDR3 is CASKYRFGSNQPQHF. The CDR3 nucleotides read TGCGCCAGCAAGTACAGGTTTGGGAGCAATCAGCCCCAGCATTTT.

CDR3 sequence: CASGDRNEQFF. The CDR3 DNA reads as TGTGCCAGTGGGGACCGCAATGAGCAGTTCTTC. The V call is TRBV28, the J call TRBJ2-1; D tentatively reads TRBD1 or TRBD2 (5 bases each). This CDR3 has 11 residues. The germline CDR1 and CDR2 sequences are MDHEN and SYDVKM. Trimming removed 9 bases from V and 6 bases from J, with 9 bases in between. Full variable domain (remainder filled in from reference TRBV28 and TRBJ2-1): DVKVTQSSRYLVKRTGEKVFLECVQDMDHENMFWYRQDPGLGLRLIYFSYDVKMKEKGDIPEGYSVSREKKERFSLILESASTNQTSMYLCASGDRNEQFFGPGTRLTVL.